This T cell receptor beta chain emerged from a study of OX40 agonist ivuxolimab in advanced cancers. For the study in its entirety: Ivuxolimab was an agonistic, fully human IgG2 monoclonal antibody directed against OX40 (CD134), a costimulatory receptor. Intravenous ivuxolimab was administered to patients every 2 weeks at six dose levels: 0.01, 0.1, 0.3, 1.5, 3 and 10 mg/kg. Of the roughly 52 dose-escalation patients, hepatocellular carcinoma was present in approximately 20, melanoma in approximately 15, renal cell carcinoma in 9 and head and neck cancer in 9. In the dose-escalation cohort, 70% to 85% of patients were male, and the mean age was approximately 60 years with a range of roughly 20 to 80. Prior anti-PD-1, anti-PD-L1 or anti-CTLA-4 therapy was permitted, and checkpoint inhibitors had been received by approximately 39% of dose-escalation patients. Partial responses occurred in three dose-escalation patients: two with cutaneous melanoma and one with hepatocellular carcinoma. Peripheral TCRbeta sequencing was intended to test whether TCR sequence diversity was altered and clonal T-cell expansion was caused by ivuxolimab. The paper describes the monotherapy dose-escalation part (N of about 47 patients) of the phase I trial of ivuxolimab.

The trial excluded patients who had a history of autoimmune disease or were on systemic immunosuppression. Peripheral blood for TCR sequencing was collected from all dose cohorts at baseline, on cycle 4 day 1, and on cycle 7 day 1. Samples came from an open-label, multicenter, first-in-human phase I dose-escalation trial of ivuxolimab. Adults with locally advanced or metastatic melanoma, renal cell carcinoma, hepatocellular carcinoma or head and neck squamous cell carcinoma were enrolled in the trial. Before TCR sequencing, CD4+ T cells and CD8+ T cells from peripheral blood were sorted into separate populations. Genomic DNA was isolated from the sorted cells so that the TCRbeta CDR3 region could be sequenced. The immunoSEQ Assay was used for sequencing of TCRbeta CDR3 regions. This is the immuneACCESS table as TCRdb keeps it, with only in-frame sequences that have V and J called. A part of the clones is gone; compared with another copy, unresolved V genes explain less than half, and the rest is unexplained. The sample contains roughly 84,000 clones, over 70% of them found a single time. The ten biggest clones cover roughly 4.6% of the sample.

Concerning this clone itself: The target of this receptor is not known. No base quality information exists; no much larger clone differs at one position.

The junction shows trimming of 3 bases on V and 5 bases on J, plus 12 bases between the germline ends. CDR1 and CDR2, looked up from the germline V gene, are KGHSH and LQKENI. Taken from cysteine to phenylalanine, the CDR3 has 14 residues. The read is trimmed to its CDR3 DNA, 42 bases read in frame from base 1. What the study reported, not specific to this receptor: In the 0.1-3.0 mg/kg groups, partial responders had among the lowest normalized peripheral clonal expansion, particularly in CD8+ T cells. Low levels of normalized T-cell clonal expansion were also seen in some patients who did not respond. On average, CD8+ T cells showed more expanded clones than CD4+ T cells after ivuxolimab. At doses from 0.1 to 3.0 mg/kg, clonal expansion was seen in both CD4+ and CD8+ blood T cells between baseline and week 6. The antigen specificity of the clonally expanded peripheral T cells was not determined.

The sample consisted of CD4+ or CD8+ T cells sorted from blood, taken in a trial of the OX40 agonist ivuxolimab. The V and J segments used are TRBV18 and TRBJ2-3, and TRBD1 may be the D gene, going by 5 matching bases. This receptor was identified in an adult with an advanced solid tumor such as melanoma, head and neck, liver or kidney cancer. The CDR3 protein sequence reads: CASSPSRVQDTQYF. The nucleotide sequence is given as TGTGCCAGCTCACCTTCCAGGGTGCAAGATACGCAGTATTTT.